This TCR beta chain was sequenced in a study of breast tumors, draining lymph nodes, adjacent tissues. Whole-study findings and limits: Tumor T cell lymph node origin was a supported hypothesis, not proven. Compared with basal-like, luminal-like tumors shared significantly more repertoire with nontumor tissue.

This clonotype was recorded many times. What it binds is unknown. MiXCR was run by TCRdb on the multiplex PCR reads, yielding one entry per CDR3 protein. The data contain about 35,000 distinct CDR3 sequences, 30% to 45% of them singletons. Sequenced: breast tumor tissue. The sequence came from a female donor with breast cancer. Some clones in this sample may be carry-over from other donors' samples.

In nucleotides, the CDR3 is TGTGCCAGTAGTAGGGGACTAGTTGCGTCCTACGAGCAGTACTTC. Translating gives CASSRGLVASYEQYF. The gene calls are TRBV19 and TRBJ2-7, with TRBD2 matching 8 bases. J lost 1 base, V lost 4 bases, and 6 bases had no gene match. Germline CDR1 and CDR2: LNHDA and SQIVND (reference sequence). The CDR3 contains 15 residues.